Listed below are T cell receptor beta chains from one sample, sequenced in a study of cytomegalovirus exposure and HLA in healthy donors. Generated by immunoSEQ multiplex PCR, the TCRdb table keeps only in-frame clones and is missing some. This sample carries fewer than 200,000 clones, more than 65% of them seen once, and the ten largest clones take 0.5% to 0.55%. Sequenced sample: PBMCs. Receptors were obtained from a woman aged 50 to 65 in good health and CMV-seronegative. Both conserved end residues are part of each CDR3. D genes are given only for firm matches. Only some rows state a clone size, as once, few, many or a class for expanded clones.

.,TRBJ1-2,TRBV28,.,CASSLGRGYGYTF,TGTGCCAGCAGTTTGGGCAGGGGATATGGCTACACCTTC
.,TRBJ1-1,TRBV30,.,CAWSVGVEAFF,TGTGCCTGGAGTGTAGGGGTTGAAGCTTTCTTT
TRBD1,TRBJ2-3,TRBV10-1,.,CASSSDRGVRDTQYF,TGCGCCAGCAGTTCGGACAGGGGTGTGAGGGATACGCAGTATTTT
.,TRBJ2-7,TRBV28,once,CATAKASREREQYF,TGTGCCACCGCTAAAGCATCCCGGGAGCGCGAGCAGTACTTC
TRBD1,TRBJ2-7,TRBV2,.,CASSVALYGQVSYEQYF,TGTGCCAGCAGTGTAGCTCTATATGGACAGGTGTCCTACGAGCAGTACTTC
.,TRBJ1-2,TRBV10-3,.,CAISTTGPGGYTF,TGTGCCATCAGTACGACAGGACCAGGAGGCTACACCTTC
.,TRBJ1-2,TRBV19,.,CASSFRANYGYTF,TGTGCCAGTAGTTTCCGAGCTAACTATGGCTACACCTTC
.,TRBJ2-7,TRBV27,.,CASSPGGVPWEQYF,TGTGCCAGCAGTCCGGGCGGGGTCCCTTGGGAGCAGTACTTC
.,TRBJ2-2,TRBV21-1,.,CASSASGPKRQGDTGELFF,TGTGCCAGCAGCGCTTCCGGCCCCAAACGACAGGGCGACACCGGGGAGCTGTTTTTT
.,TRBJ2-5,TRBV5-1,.,CASSLTGETQYF,TGCGCCAGCAGCTTGACAGGAGAGACCCAGTACTTC
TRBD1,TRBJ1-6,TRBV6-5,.,CASTRDRVQNSPLHF,TGTGCCAGCACCCGGGACAGGGTCCAGAATTCACCCCTCCACTTT
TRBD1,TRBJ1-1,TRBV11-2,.,CASSFMGQSEAFF,TGTGCCAGCAGCTTCATGGGACAGTCTGAAGCTTTCTTT
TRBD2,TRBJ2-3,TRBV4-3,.,CASSPRVAGRTDTQYF,TGCGCCAGCAGCCCCCGGGTAGCGGGGCGCACAGATACGCAGTATTTT
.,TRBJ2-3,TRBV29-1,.,CSVDFGHSPDTQYF,TGCAGCGTTGACTTCGGTCACAGCCCAGATACGCAGTATTTT
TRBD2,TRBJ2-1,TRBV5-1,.,CASSLPLLAGGGNEQFF,TGCGCCAGCAGCCTGCCCTTACTAGCGGGAGGGGGCAATGAGCAGTTCTTC
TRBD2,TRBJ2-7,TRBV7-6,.,CASSGRLAGPYEQYF,TGTGCCAGCAGCGGACGACTAGCAGGGCCCTACGAGCAGTACTTC
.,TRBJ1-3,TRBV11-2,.,CASSPWTGNTIYF,TGTGCCAGCAGCCCCTGGACAGGAAACACCATATATTTT
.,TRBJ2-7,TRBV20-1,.,CSATVYEQYF,TGCAGTGCTACGGTCTACGAGCAGTACTTC
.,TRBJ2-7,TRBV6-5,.,CASSPTRVREQYF,TGTGCCAGCAGCCCCACCAGGGTACGGGAGCAGTACTTC
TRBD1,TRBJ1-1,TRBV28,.,CASSFNIGTGDTEAFF,TGTGCCAGCAGTTTTAATATCGGGACAGGGGACACTGAAGCTTTCTTT
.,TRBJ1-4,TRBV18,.,CASSPRREKLFF,TGTGCCAGCTCACCGAGGCGCGAAAAACTGTTTTTT
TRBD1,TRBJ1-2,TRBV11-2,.,CADRSDRPPYGYTF,TGTGCAGACCGATCGGACAGGCCTCCCTATGGCTACACCTTC
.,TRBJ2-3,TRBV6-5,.,CASSYSGRSTDTQYF,TGTGCCAGCAGTTACTCGGGGCGGAGCACAGATACGCAGTATTTT
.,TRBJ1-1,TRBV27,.,CASSSSTEAFF,TGTGCCAGCAGTTCGAGCACTGAAGCTTTCTTT
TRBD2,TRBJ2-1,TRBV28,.,CASSFPLAGGFQFF,TGTGCCAGCAGTTTTCCGCTAGCGGGAGGGTTTCAGTTCTTC
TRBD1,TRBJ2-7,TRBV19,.,CASRTRTGSYEQYF,TGTGCCAGTAGAACACGGACAGGGTCGTACGAGCAGTACTTC
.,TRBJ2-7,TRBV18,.,CASSPYVGQTSSYEQYF,TGTGCCAGCTCACCCTACGTGGGACAGACTAGCTCCTACGAGCAGTACTTC
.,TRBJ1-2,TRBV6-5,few,CASSYSRGWGYTF,TGTGCCAGCAGTTACTCTAGGGGCTGGGGCTACACCTTC
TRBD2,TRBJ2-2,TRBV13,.,CASSLEASGGRNTGELFF,TGTGCCAGCAGCTTAGAAGCTAGCGGGGGGCGGAACACCGGGGAGCTGTTTTTT
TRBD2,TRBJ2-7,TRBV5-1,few,CASSLAGRGNEQYF,TGCGCCAGCAGCTTGGCAGGGAGGGGAAACGAGCAGTACTTC
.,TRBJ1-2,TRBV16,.,CASSQGGAEDYGYTF,TGTGCCAGCAGCCAGGGGGGGGCTGAGGACTATGGCTACACCTTC
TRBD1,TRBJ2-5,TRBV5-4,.,CASSLPNRGQETQYF,TGTGCCAGCAGCTTGCCCAACAGGGGGCAAGAGACCCAGTACTTC
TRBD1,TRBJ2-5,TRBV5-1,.,CASSLVYSGTEETQYF,TGCGCCAGCAGCTTGGTATATTCTGGGACAGAAGAGACCCAGTACTTC
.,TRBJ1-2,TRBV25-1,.,CASSEPPRQEF,TGTGCCAGCAGTGAACCTCCGAGACAGGAGTTC
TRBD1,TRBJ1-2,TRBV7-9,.,CASSSWDRPNYGYTF,TGTGCCAGCAGCAGCTGGGACAGACCCAACTATGGCTACACCTTC
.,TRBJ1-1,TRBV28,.,CASSQQVYTEAFF,TGTGCCAGCAGCCAACAGGTTTACACTGAAGCTTTCTTT
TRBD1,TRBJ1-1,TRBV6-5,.,CASSLRGGEAFF,TGTGCCAGCAGTTTACGAGGGGGCGAAGCTTTCTTT
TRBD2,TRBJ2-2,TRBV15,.,CATSRGLAGGDTGELFF,TGTGCCACCAGCAGGGGGCTAGCGGGAGGGGACACCGGGGAGCTGTTTTTT
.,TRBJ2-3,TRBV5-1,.,CASSLAGGLNTQYF,TGCGCCAGCAGCTTGGCCGGGGGGCTGAATACGCAGTATTTT
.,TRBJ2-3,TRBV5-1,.,CASSLGGRSTDTQYF,TGCGCCAGCAGCTTGGGGGGGAGGAGCACAGATACGCAGTATTTT
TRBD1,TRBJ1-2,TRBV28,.,CASSRTGGSYGYTF,TGTGCCAGCAGTCGAACAGGGGGCAGCTATGGCTACACCTTC
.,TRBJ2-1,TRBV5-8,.,CARSGPGSSAKFF,TGTGCCAGAAGTGGTCCGGGGAGCTCAGCGAAATTCTTC
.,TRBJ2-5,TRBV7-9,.,CASLGAAQETQYF,TGTGCCAGCTTAGGGGCGGCTCAAGAGACCCAGTACTTC
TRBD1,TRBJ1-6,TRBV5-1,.,CASRTTGTGDSPLHF,TGCGCCAGCAGGACGACCGGGACAGGGGATTCACCCCTCCACTTT